This T cell receptor (beta chain) originates from a study of cytomegalovirus exposure and HLA in healthy donors. For the study at large: Across almost 400 genotyped donors, just over 80% landed in the Caucasian-associated ancestry cluster.

It was with 60 Vbeta and 13 Jbeta primers that the PCR ran. Clones were read by immunoSEQ multiplex PCR, and TCRdb kept only the in-frame ones, dropping some. The profile shows 150,000 to 200,000 clones, around four fifths of them singletons. About this clone: Its specificity is not known.

Study-wide results and caveats: Later analysis identified a missense DCLRE1C variant that was linked to TCR beta V- and J-gene trimming. What was likely a sequencing artifact was a cluster of highly shared sequence variants. Several of the most significant clusters appeared linked to common viral pathogens, based on a later analysis.

With V trimmed by 2 bases and J by 4 bases, 0 bases remained unmatched. This CDR3 has 14 residues. Sequencing was done on a sample of PBMCs. The clonotype comes from a man aged 18 to 29 in good health and CMV-seronegative. J is TRBJ1-5 and V is TRBV23-1, with 9 bases fitting TRBD1. TRBV23-1 is known as an ORF, though its function is uncertain. The CDR3 reads CASSQGTGNQPQHF. DNA for the CDR3: TGCGCCAGCAGTCAAGGGACAGGGAATCAGCCCCAGCATTTT.